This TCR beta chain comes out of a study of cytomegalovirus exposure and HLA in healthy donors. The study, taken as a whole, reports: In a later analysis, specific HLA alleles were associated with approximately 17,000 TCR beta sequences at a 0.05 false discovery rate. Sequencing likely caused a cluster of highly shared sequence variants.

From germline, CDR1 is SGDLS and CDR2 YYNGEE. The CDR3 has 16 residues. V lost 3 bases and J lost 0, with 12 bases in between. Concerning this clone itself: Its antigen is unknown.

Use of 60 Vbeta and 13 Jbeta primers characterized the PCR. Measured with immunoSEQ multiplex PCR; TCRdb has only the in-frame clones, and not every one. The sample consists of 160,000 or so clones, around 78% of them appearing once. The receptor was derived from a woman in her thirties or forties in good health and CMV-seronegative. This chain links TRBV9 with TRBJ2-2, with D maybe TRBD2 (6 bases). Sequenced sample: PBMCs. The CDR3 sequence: CASSARGTPNTGELFF. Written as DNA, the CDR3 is TGTGCCAGCAGCGCCCGCGGGACCCCGAACACCGGGGAGCTGTTTTTT.